Below, one T cell receptor beta chain is given with its context. What it binds is unknown. The validation cohort, a group of some 120 subjects, included the donors and was separate from the roughly 670-subject first cohort. Clones were read by immunoSEQ multiplex PCR, and TCRdb kept only the in-frame ones, dropping some. The table includes about 140,000 clones, almost 85% detected once. The data originate from a study of cytomegalovirus exposure and HLA in healthy donors. Across the whole study: The same platform was used for the 90 to 150 validation repertoires and the roughly 670 first-cohort repertoires, a later analysis reported. Overall study findings and caveats: Investigators reported approximately 150 TCR beta chains as tied to cytomegalovirus. Most TCR sequences were uncommon, yet certain public TCRs appeared in many donors.

This CDR3 spans 14 amino acids. The V gene's germline CDR1 is SEHNR and CDR2 FQNEAQ (reference sequence). V lost 7 bases and J lost 1, with 13 bases in between. Sequencing was done on a sample of PBMCs. The TCR sequence derives from a man aged 30 to 39 in good health and CMV-seropositive. The chain has TRBV7-9 and TRBJ1-1; weak D call: TRBD1 (5 bases). CDR3 region: CASIGGLWNTEAFF. For the CDR3, the DNA is TGTGCCAGCATCGGGGGATTGTGGAACACTGAAGCTTTCTTT.